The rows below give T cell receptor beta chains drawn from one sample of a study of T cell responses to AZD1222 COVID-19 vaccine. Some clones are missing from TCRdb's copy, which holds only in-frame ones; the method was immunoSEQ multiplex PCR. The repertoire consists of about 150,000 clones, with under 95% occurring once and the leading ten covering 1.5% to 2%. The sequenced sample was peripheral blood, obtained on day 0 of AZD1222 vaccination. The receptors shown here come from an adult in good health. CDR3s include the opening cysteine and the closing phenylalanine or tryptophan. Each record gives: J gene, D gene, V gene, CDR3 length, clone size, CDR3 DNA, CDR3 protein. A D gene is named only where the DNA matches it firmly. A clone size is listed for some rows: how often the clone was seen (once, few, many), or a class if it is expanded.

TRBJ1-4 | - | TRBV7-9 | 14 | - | TGTGCCAGCAGCTTACTCAGGGCGGGAGAAAAACTGTTTTTT | CASSLLRAGEKLFF
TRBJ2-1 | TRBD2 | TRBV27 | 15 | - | TGTGCCAGCAGTCACCCGGGACTAGCTCGAACTGAGCAGTTCTTC | CASSHPGLARTEQFF
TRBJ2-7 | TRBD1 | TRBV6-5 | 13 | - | TGTGCCAGCAGTTACTCACAGGGGGCAACTTCGTACTTC | CASSYSQGATSYF
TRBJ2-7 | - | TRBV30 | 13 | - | TGTGCCTGGACCCGGCGTACCACCTACGAGCAGTACTTC | CAWTRRTTYEQYF
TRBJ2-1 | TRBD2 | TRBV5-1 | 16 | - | TGCGCCAGCAGCTTGCAAGCGGGAAGCTCCTACAATGAGCAGTTCTTC | CASSLQAGSSYNEQFF
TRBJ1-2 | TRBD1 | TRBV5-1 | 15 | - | TGCGCCAGCAGCTTGGCGCGGGACAGGGGTTATGGCTACACCTTC | CASSLARDRGYGYTF
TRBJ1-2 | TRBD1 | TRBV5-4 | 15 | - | TGTGCCAGCAGACCCGGACAGGGGGTAAGCTATGGCTACACCTTC | CASRPGQGVSYGYTF
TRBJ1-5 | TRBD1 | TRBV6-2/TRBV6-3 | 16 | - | TGTGCCAGCAGTTCCCGGGGACAGGGGTTGGGTCAGCCCCAGCATTTT | CASSSRGQGLGQPQHF
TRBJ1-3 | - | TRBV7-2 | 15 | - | TGTGCCAGCAGCTTCCAGGGCCTCTCTGGAAACACCATATATTTT | CASSFQGLSGNTIYF
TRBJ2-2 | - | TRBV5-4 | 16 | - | TGTGCCAGCAGCGGGCCGGCAGGGACGAACACCGGGGAGCTGTTTTTT | CASSGPAGTNTGELFF
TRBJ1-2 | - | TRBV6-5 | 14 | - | TGTGCCAGCGGGAGGGACCGTAAGACCTATGGCTACACCTTC | CASGRDRKTYGYTF
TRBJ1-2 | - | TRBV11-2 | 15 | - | TGTGCCAGCAGCCAAGACAGGCGAAGAATCTATGGCTACACCTTC | CASSQDRRRIYGYTF
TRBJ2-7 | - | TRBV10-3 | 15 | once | TGTGCCATCAGTGCCCCCCCAGAACTAACCTACGAGCAGTACTTC | CAISAPPELTYEQYF
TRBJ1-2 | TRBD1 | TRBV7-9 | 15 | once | TGTGCCAGCAGCTTAGTAGCAGGGGGCAACTATGGCTACACCTTC | CASSLVAGGNYGYTF
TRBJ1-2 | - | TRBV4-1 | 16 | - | TGCGCCAGCAGCCAAGGGACCGAGGCTCGTAACTATGGCTACACCTTC | CASSQGTEARNYGYTF
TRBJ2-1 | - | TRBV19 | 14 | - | TGTGCCAGTAGAGGGGGGCAGCATTACAATGAGCAGTTCTTC | CASRGGQHYNEQFF
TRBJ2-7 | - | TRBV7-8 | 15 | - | TGTGCCAGCAGCTTAGCGTACGGGACCGCCTACGAGCAGTACTTC | CASSLAYGTAYEQYF
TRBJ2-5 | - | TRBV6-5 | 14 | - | TGTGCCAGCAGTTACTCATTCAGGGGAGAGACCCAGTACTTC | CASSYSFRGETQYF
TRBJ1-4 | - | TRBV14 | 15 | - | TGTGCCAGCAGCCGACCAGGAATGGGGCTTGAAAAACTGTTTTTT | CASSRPGMGLEKLFF
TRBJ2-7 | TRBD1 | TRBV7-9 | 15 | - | TGTGCCAGCAGCCCACAGGGACAGGTGGCCTACGAGCAGTACTTC | CASSPQGQVAYEQYF
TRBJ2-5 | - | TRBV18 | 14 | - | TGTGCCAGCTCACCTGGGACGGCCCAAGAGACCCAGTACTTC | CASSPGTAQETQYF
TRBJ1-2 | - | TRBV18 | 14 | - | TGTGCCAGCTCACCTTGGACAGACCCCTATGGCTACACCTTC | CASSPWTDPYGYTF
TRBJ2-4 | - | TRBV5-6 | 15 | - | TGTGCCAGCAGCTTCACCCGGTTAGCCAAAAACATTCAGTACTTC | CASSFTRLAKNIQYF
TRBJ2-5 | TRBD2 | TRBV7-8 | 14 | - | TGTGCCAGCAGCTCGACTGGGGGGGGTGGGACCCAGTACTTC | CASSSTGGGGTQYF
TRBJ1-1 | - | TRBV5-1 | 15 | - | TGCGCCAGCAGCTCCCCATGGGAGGGAGACACTGAAGCTTTCTTT | CASSSPWEGDTEAFF
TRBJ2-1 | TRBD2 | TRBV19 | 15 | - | TGTGCCAGTAGTATCTCCGGGGGGTCTATCAATGAGCAGTTCTTC | CASSISGGSINEQFF
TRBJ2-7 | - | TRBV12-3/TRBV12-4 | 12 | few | TGTGCCAGCAGTTTTAGTTCGACAGAGCAGTACTTC | CASSFSSTEQYF
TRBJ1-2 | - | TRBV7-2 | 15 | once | TGTGCCAGCAGCTTAGGTGGCAGAGCTTCTTATGGCTACACCTTC | CASSLGGRASYGYTF
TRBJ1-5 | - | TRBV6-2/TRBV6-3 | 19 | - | TGTGCCAGCAGCACTTCGTCGGCGGGGATCCTGTATAGCAATCAGCCCCAGCATTTT | CASSTSSAGILYSNQPQHF